A selection of T cell receptor beta chains follows, all from one sample in a study of T cell repertoires in cytomegalovirus infection. For these TCRs, the target antigens are not known. A single record per CDR3 protein comes from TCRdb applying MiXCR to the reads. Among roughly 990,000 distinct CDR3 sequences listed, around 31% were seen once. This sample comprised cultured CD8+ T cells from PBMCs, obtained from culture after CMV antigen stimulation. The receptors stem from a human donor in good health (CMV status not recorded). Some clones in this sample may be carry-over from other donors' samples. The CDR3 runs from the conserved cysteine through the conserved F or W. The D gene is left open where the match is weak. Clone size, where shown, is once, few, many, or a class for clones that have expanded.

d_call	v_call	j_call	clone_size	cdr3_length	cdr3_nt	cdr3_aa
.	TRBV11-1	TRBJ2-5	.	14	TGTGCCAGCAGCCCGGTTGGTAGCTGGGAGACCCAGTACTTC	CASSPVGSWETQYF
TRBD2	TRBV24-1	TRBJ2-3	.	13	TGTGCCACCAGCGGGGGGGGCTTTAGCCCGCAGTATTTT	CATSGGGFSPQYF
TRBD2	TRBV9	TRBJ2-2	many	16	TGTGCCAGCAGCGTAGAGCGGGGGGTGAACACCGGGGAGCTGTTTTTT	CASSVERGVNTGELFF
.	TRBV2	TRBJ1-1	.	11	TGTGCCAGCAGTCGGGCCCCGACCGCTTTCTTT	CASSRAPTAFF
TRBD1	TRBV7-9	TRBJ1-4	.	18	TGTGCCAGCAGCTCCGGGACAGGGGGCGCCGGAAGTCGGGAAAAACTGTTTTTT	CASSSGTGGAGSREKLFF
.	TRBV28	TRBJ1-3	few	15	TGTGCCAGCAACCTCTCGACAGGAACTGGAAACACCATATATTTT	CASNLSTGTGNTIYF
.	TRBV7-6	TRBJ2-7	.	15	TGTGCCAGCAGCTTTGGGCGGGGGCCATCCTACGAGCAGTACTTC	CASSFGRGPSYEQYF
.	TRBV4-2	TRBJ2-5	.	16	TGTGCCAGCAGCAGGGGGGGCAGGGACAGCCCGGAGACCCAGTACTTC	CASSRGGRDSPETQYF
TRBD1	TRBV14	TRBJ1-1	.	15	TGTGCCAGCAGCCAGTCCGACAGGGGATGGTGGGAAGCTTTCTTT	CASSQSDRGWWEAFF
TRBD1	TRBV7-9	TRBJ1-1	.	16	TGTGCCAGCAGCTTGGAGACAGGGGGGGATAACACTGAAGCTTTCTTT	CASSLETGGDNTEAFF
.	TRBV19	TRBJ2-1	.	15	TGTGCCAGTAGTCTTAGTCCCATCGGAAACAATGAGCAGTTCTTC	CASSLSPIGNNEQFF
.	TRBV3-1	TRBJ2-5	.	14	TGTGCCAGCAGACCGGACGGAGCACAAGAGACCCAGTACTTC	CASRPDGAQETQYF
.	TRBV10-3	TRBJ2-1	few	16	TGTGCCATCAGTGAGTCCGCAGGGAATTCTTACAATGAGCAGTTCTTC	CAISESAGNSYNEQFF
.	TRBV5-5	TRBJ2-1	few	13	TGTGCCAGCAGCGGCCCGGGAGAGAGTGAGCAGTTCTTC	CASSGPGESEQFF
.	TRBV4-2	TRBJ1-5	.	16	TGTGCCAGCAGCGCTGGTGTGACAAATAGCAATCAGCCCCAGCATTTT	CASSAGVTNSNQPQHF
.	TRBV6-5	TRBJ2-3	.	12	TGTGCCAGCAGTCCAGGGGCACATACGCAGTATTTT	CASSPGAHTQYF
.	TRBV7-2	TRBJ1-1	.	13	TGTGCCAGCAGCTGGACGCCGGGACGAGGGGCTTTCTTT	CASSWTPGRGAFF
.	TRBV25-1	TRBJ1-2	.	13	TGTGCCAGTGCGGGGTCGATTATCTATGGCTACACCTTC	CASAGSIIYGYTF
.	TRBV7-2	TRBJ2-2	.	14	TGTGCCAGCAGCTTAAGGGGGATCCTCGGGGAGCTGTTTTTT	CASSLRGILGELFF
.	TRBV28	TRBJ2-5	.	16	TGTGCCAGCACCCTCCCGTCGGGCAGGGGGAGGGAGACCCAGTACTTC	CASTLPSGRGRETQYF
TRBD2	TRBV4-1	TRBJ2-1	.	13	TGCGCCAGCAGGCAAACTAGCGAGAGTGAGCAGTTCTTC	CASRQTSESEQFF
.	TRBV12-3/TRBV12-4	TRBJ2-2	.	12	TGTGCCAGCAGTGGACCACCGGAGGAGCTGTTTTTT	CASSGPPEELFF
.	TRBV9	TRBJ1-3	.	18	TGTGCCAGCAGCGCCCTCCTCACCGGGCTAAGCTCTGGAAACACCATATATTTT	CASSALLTGLSSGNTIYF
TRBD1	TRBV5-6	TRBJ1-2	.	16	TGTGCCAGCAGCCCAGAACATACAGGGGGAGGGGCTGGCTACACCTTC	CASSPEHTGGGAGYTF
.	TRBV4-1	TRBJ1-6	.	12	TGCGCCAGCAGCCAAGGGCACTCACCCCTCCACTTT	CASSQGHSPLHF
.	TRBV7-2	TRBJ2-7	.	13	TGTGCCAGCAGCTTCTCCGGGAGCGGAGAGCAGTACTTC	CASSFSGSGEQYF
.	TRBV29-1	TRBJ2-3	few	13	TGCAGCGTTGAAATACCCGTCACAGATACGCAGTATTTT	CSVEIPVTDTQYF
.	TRBV5-6	TRBJ2-7	.	12	TGTGCCAGCAGCATCGGACTGTACGAGCAGTACTTC	CASSIGLYEQYF
.	TRBV7-6	TRBJ1-2	.	14	TGTGCCAGCAGCTTAGGGCACCTAAACTATGGCTACACCTTC	CASSLGHLNYGYTF
.	TRBV7-8	TRBJ1-1	many	14	TGTGCCAGCAGCTTAGGGGGGGTTGGCACTGAAGCTTTCTTT	CASSLGGVGTEAFF
TRBD1	TRBV6-6	TRBJ2-2	few	17	TGTGCCAGCACCACCGGGACAGGGGGATTCTGGACCGGGGAGCTGTTTTTT	CASTTGTGGFWTGELFF
TRBD1	TRBV15	TRBJ2-1	few	15	TGTGCCACCAGCATCTCGGGACAGGACTATAATGAGCAGTTCTTC	CATSISGQDYNEQFF
.	TRBV6-1	TRBJ2-1	few	12	TGTGCCAGCCAACTAGCCTACAATGAGCAGTTCTTC	CASQLAYNEQFF
TRBD1	TRBV7-9	TRBJ2-7	few	15	TGTGCCAGCAGCCCTACCGGGACAGCAACCTACGAGCAGTACTTC	CASSPTGTATYEQYF
.	TRBV19	TRBJ1-2	.	15	TGTGCCAGCAAAAGCCTCGGGGTGGAGTGGGATGGCTACACCTTC	CASKSLGVEWDGYTF
TRBD2	TRBV12-3/TRBV12-4	TRBJ2-1	few	16	TGTGCCAGCAGGCCATCTAGCGGGGACTCCTACAATGAGCAGTTCTTC	CASRPSSGDSYNEQFF
.	TRBV27	TRBJ2-7	few	12	TGTGCCAGCAGTTCCAATTCTTACGAGCAGTACTTC	CASSSNSYEQYF
TRBD1	TRBV24-1	TRBJ1-2	.	12	TGTGCCACCAGTGATTCAGGGGGAGGCTACACCTTC	CATSDSGGGYTF
.	TRBV7-9	TRBJ2-1	once	14	TGTGCCAGCAAGGGTGTGAGGGGGGGCGATGAGCAGTTCTTC	CASKGVRGGDEQFF
.	TRBV4-2	TRBJ2-2	.	15	TGTGCCAGCAGCCCCCTCGGGACTCACACCGGGGAGCTGTTTTTT	CASSPLGTHTGELFF
.	TRBV28	TRBJ1-5	once	12	TGTGCCAGCAGTTTCCATACGAGGCCCCAGCATTTT	CASSFHTRPQHF
TRBD2	TRBV6-8	TRBJ2-1	.	15	TGTGCCAGCAACCGGGGGGGTAGCTCCTACAATGAGCAGTTCTTC	CASNRGGSSYNEQFF
.	TRBV6-1	TRBJ2-5	many	20	TGTGCCAGCAGTGAAGCAGGAGAAAGACTCCGGGGGATCCTCCAAGAGACCCAGTACTTC	CASSEAGERLRGILQETQYF
.	TRBV19	TRBJ1-3	few	15	TGTGCCAGTAGTATGGACGGAAACCCTGGAAACACCATATATTTT	CASSMDGNPGNTIYF
.	TRBV19	TRBJ2-7	few	14	TGTGCCAGGAGACCCGACAGGCTATACTACGAGCAGTACTTC	CARRPDRLYYEQYF
.	TRBV11-2	TRBJ1-1	.	14	TGTGCCAGCAACGGGCGGGGTCCAGGCACTGAAGCTTTCTTT	CASNGRGPGTEAFF
TRBD1	TRBV19	TRBJ1-5	.	17	TGTGCCAGTAGTAGGCGGCAGGGGGCCTTACGGGATCAGCCCCAGCATTTT	CASSRRQGALRDQPQHF
.	TRBV27	TRBJ1-2	.	14	TGTGCCAGCGCCTCGGACGGCCCTCTCGATGGCTACACCTTC	CASASDGPLDGYTF
.	TRBV27	TRBJ1-1	few	12	TGTGCCAGCAGTACAGGACAGAATGAAGCTTTCTTT	CASSTGQNEAFF
.	TRBV12-3/TRBV12-4	TRBJ1-4	few	12	TGTGCCAGCAGCCCGTCCGGATATGAACTGTTTTTT	CASSPSGYELFF
.	TRBV7-9	TRBJ2-1	once	16	TGTGCCAGCAGCCTTGTCCGACACGGCGCCTACAATGAGCAGTTCTTC	CASSLVRHGAYNEQFF
TRBD2	TRBV28	TRBJ2-7	.	17	TGTGCCAGCAGTTTAGCCACTAGCGGGGGCCCTATCTACGAGCAGTACTTC	CASSLATSGGPIYEQYF
.	TRBV6-1	TRBJ2-5	.	16	TGTGCCAGCAGTTATTTGGCGGTCGGATCGAGGGAGACCCAGTACTTC	CASSYLAVGSRETQYF
TRBD2	TRBV5-1	TRBJ2-7	.	15	TGCGCCAGCAGCGCCCTAGCGGGGGGGCGTTACGAGCAGTACTTC	CASSALAGGRYEQYF